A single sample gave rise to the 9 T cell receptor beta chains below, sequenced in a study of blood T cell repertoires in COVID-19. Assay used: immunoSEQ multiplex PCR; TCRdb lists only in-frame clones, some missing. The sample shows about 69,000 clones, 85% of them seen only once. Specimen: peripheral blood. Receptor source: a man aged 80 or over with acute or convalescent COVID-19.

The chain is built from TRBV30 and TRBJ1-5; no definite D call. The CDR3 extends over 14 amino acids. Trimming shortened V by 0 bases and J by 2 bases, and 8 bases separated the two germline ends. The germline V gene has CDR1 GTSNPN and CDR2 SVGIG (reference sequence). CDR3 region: CAWSVDSGNQPQHF. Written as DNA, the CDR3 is TGTGCCTGGAGTGTAGACTCGGGCAATCAGCCCCAGCATTTT.

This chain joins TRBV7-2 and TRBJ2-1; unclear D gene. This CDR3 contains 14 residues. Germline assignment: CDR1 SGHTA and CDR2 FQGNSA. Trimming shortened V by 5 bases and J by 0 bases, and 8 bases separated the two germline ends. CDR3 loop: CASSPPGSYNEQFF. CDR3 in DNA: TGTGCCAGCAGCCCCCCGGGCTCCTACAATGAGCAGTTCTTC.

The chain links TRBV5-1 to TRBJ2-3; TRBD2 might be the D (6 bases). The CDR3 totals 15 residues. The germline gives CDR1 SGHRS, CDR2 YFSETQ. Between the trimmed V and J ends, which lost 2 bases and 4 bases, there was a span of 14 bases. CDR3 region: CASSFSALASDTQYF. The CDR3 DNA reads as TGCGCCAGCAGCTTTTCGGCTCTAGCGTCAGATACGCAGTATTTT.

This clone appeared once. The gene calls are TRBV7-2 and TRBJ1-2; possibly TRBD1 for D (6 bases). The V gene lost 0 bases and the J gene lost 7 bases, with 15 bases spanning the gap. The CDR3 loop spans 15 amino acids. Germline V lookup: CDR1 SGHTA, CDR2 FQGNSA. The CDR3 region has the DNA TGTGCCAGCAGCTTAGCCTCACAGGGAGCAAGTGGCTACACCTTC. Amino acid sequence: CASSLASQGASGYTF.

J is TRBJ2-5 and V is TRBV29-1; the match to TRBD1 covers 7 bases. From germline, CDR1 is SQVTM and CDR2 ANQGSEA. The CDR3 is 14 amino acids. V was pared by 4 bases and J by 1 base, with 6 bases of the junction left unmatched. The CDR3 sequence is CSVGGTVPQETQYF. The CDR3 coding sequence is TGCAGCGTTGGAGGGACAGTACCCCAAGAGACCCAGTACTTC.

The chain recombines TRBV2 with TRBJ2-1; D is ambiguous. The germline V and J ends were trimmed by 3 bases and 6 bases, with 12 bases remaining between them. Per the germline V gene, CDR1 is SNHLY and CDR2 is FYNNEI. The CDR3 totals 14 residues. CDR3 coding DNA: TGTGCCAGCAGTGACCAGCGTCCTCGCAATGAGCAGTTCTTC. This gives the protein CASSDQRPRNEQFF.

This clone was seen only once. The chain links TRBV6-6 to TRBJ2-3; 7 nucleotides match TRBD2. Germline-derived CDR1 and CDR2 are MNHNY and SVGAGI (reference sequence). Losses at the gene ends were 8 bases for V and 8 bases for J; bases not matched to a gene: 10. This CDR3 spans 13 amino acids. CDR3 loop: CASGEGGPFTQYF. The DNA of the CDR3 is TGTGCCAGCGGGGAGGGAGGCCCTTTTACGCAGTATTTT.

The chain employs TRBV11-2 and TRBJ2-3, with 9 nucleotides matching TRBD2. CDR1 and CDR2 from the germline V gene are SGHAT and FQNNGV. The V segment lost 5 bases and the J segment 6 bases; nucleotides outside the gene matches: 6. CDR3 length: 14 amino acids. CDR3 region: CASSRIAGADTQYF. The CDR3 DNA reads TGTGCCAGCAGCCGGATAGCGGGAGCTGATACGCAGTATTTT.

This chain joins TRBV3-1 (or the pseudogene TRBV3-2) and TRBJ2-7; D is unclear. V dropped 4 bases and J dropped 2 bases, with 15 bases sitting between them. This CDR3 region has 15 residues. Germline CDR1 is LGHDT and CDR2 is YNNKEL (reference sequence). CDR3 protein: CASSPWASEAYEQYF. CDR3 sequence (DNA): TGTGCCAGCAGCCCTTGGGCATCCGAAGCCTACGAGCAGTACTTC.